Sequencing of this T cell receptor beta chain was carried out in a study of OX40 agonist ivuxolimab in advanced cancers. With 5 bases removed from V and 2 bases from J, the gap between germline ends came to 13 bases. In germline, CDR1 is LNHDA, CDR2 SQIVND (reference sequence). This CDR3 is built from 14 residues. TCRdb's copy holds only in-frame clones and misses some; the assay was immunoSEQ multiplex PCR. The data hold tens of thousands of clones, with about 94% observed a single time. This chain links TRBV19 with TRBJ2-7; maybe TRBD1 (6 bases). The material was CD4+ or CD8+ T cells sorted from blood, obtained in a trial of the OX40 agonist ivuxolimab. This TCR came from an adult with an advanced solid tumor such as melanoma, head and neck, liver or kidney cancer. CDR3 nucleotide sequence: TGTGCCAGTAGTGTTTCCGGGACAACCTACGAGCAGTACTTC. Its protein product is CASSVSGTTYEQYF.